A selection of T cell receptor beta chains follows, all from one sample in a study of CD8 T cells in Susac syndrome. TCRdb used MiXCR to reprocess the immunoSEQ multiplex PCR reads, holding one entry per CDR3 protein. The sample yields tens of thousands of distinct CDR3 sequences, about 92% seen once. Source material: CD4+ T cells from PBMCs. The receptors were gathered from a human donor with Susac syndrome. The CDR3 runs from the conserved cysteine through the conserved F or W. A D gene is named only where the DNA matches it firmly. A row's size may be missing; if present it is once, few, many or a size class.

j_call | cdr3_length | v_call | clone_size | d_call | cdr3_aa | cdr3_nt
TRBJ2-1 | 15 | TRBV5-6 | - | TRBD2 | CASSPRSGRATEQFF | TGTGCCAGCAGCCCCAGGAGCGGGAGGGCCACAGAGCAGTTCTTC
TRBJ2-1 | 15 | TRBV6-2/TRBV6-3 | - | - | CASSPLAGTYNEQFF | TGTGCCAGCAGTCCCTTGGCGGGGACTTACAATGAGCAGTTCTTC
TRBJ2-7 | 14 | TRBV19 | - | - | CASSKEGLTYEQYF | TGTGCCAGTAGTAAGGAGGGACTGACCTACGAGCAGTACTTC
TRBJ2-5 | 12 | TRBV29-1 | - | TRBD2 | CSGSGGQETQYF | TGCAGCGGTAGCGGGGGGCAAGAGACCCAGTACTTC
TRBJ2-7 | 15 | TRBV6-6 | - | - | CASSYPWDGAYEQYF | TGTGCCAGCAGTTACCCCTGGGACGGAGCCTACGAGCAGTACTTC
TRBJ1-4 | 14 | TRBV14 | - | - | CASSQDRGYEKLFF | TGTGCCAGCAGCCAAGATAGGGGCTATGAAAAACTGTTTTTT
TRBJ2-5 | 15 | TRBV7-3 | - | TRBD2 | CASSLSSGRDETQYF | TGTGCCAGCAGCCTTTCCTCCGGGAGGGACGAGACCCAGTACTTC
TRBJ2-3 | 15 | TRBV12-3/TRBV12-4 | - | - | CASSLRGPPGDTQYF | TGTGCCAGCAGTTTACGGGGACCCCCCGGAGATACGCAGTATTTT
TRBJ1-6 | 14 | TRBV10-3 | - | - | CAISEGPPGSPLHF | TGTGCCATCAGTGAGGGCCCCCCGGGGTCACCCCTCCACTTT
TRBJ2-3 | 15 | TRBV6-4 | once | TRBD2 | CASSESGGVTDTQYF | TGTGCCAGCAGTGAAAGCGGGGGGGTCACAGATACGCAGTATTTT
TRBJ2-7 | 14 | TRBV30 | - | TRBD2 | CAWSVLADSYEQYF | TGTGCCTGGAGTGTCCTAGCGGACTCCTACGAGCAGTACTTC
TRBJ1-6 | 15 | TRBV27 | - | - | CASRNGVQENSPLHF | TGTGCCAGCCGGAACGGCGTCCAGGAAAATTCACCCCTCCACTTT
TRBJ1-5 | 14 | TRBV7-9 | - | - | CASSFEGSIQPQHF | TGTGCCAGCAGCTTTGAAGGGTCGATTCAGCCCCAGCATTTT
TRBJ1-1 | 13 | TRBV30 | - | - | CAWRDRSTTEAFF | TGTGCCTGGAGGGACAGATCGACCACTGAAGCTTTCTTT
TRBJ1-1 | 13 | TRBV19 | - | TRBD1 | CASSIDRGTEAFF | TGTGCCAGTAGTATCGACAGGGGCACTGAAGCTTTCTTT
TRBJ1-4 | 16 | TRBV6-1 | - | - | CASSPATALINEKLFF | TGTGCCAGCAGTCCTGCGACAGCTCTCATTAATGAAAAACTGTTTTTT
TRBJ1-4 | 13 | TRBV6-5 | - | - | CASTEGATQKLFF | TGTGCCAGCACGGAGGGCGCTACGCAAAAACTGTTTTTT
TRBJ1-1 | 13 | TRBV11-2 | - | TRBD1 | CASSWDRDTEAFF | TGTGCCAGCAGTTGGGACAGGGACACTGAAGCTTTCTTT
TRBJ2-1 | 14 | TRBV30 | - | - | CAWSVSGLINEQFF | TGTGCCTGGAGTGTGAGCGGGTTGATCAATGAGCAGTTCTTC
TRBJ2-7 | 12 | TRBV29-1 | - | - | CSAGTGTYEQYF | TGCAGCGCCGGGACTGGGACCTACGAGCAGTACTTC
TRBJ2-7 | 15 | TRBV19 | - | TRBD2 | CASSFPSGGSYEQYF | TGTGCCAGTAGTTTCCCTAGCGGGGGCTCCTACGAGCAGTACTTC
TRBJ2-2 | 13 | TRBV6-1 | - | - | CASSATYTGELFF | TGTGCCAGCAGTGCTACCTACACCGGGGAGCTGTTTTTT
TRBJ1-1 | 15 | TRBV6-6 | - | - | CASREKGTVNTEAFF | TGTGCCAGCAGGGAGAAGGGGACGGTGAACACTGAAGCTTTCTTT
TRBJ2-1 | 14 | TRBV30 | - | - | CAWTKTRGYNEQFF | TGTGCCTGGACGAAGACAAGGGGGTACAATGAGCAGTTCTTC
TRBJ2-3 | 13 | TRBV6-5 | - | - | CASSYDDRRTQYF | TGTGCCAGCAGTTACGACGACAGGCGGACGCAGTATTTT
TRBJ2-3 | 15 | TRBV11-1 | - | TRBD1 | CASSSPGTGRNTQYF | TGTGCCAGCAGCTCTCCCGGGACAGGGAGAAATACGCAGTATTTT
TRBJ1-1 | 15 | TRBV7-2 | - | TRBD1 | CASSPGTGAVTEAFF | TGTGCCAGCAGCCCCGGGACAGGGGCGGTCACTGAAGCTTTCTTT
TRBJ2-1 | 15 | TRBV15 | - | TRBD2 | CATSRGGTSSNEQFF | TGTGCCACCAGCAGAGGTGGGACTAGCTCCAATGAGCAGTTCTTC
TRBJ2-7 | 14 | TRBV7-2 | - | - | CASSLDGGDGEQYF | TGTGCCAGCAGCTTAGATGGCGGGGATGGCGAGCAGTACTTC
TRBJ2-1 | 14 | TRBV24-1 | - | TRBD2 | CATSDQRGRNEQFF | TGTGCCACCAGTGACCAGCGGGGGCGGAATGAGCAGTTCTTC
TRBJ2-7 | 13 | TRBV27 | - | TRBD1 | CASSWDRRYEQYF | TGTGCCAGCAGTTGGGACAGGAGATACGAGCAGTACTTC
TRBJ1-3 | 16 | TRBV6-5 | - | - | CASSYESLRSGNTIYF | TGTGCCAGCAGTTACGAATCCCTCAGGTCTGGAAACACCATATATTTT
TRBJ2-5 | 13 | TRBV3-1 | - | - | CASSQWQGSAQYF | TGTGCCAGCAGCCAATGGCAGGGAAGTGCCCAGTACTTC
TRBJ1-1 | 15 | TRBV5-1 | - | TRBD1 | CASSLATGGSTEAFF | TGCGCCAGCAGCTTGGCAACAGGGGGAAGCACTGAAGCTTTCTTT
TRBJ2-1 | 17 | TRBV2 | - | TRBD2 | CASSEALASGVINEQFF | TGTGCCAGCAGTGAAGCGCTTGCTAGCGGGGTGATCAATGAGCAGTTCTTC
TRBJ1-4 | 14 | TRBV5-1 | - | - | CASSSSGANEKLFF | TGCGCCAGCAGCTCGTCTGGCGCTAATGAAAAACTGTTTTTT
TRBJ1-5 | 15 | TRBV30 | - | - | CAWSFQTGRFQPQHF | TGTGCCTGGAGCTTCCAGACCGGGCGCTTCCAGCCCCAGCATTTT
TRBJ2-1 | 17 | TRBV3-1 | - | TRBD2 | CASSLNGLAGGQGEQFF | TGTGCCAGCAGCCTCAACGGACTAGCGGGAGGCCAAGGTGAGCAGTTCTTC
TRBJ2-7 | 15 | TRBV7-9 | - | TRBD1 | CASSSYGTEAYEQYF | TGTGCCAGCAGCTCCTACGGGACAGAGGCCTACGAGCAGTACTTC
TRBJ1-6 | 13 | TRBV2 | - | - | CASSADSNSPLHF | TGTGCCAGCAGTGCTGACAGCAATTCACCCCTCCACTTT
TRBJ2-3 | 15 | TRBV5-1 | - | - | CASSFSDSSTDTQYF | TGCGCCAGCTCCTTTAGCGACTCTAGCACAGATACGCAGTATTTT
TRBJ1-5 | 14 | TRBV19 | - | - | CASSIRQSNQPQHF | TGTGCCAGTAGTATCCGGCAAAGCAATCAGCCCCAGCATTTT
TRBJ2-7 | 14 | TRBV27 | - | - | CASRLGASTGEQYF | TGTGCCAGCAGACTGGGGGCTAGCACCGGTGAGCAGTACTTC
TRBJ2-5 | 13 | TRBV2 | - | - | CASGTADQETQYF | TGTGCCAGCGGAACAGCAGACCAAGAGACCCAGTACTTC
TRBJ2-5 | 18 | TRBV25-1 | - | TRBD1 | CASSGALGQGVGEETQYF | TGTGCCAGCAGTGGAGCCTTGGGACAGGGCGTCGGGGAAGAGACCCAGTACTTC
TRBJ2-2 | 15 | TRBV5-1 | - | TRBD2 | CATTPTSGSTGELFF | TGCGCCACCACACCCACTAGCGGGTCCACCGGGGAGCTGTTTTTT
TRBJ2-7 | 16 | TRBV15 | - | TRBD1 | CATSRAPGTGFYEQYF | TGTGCCACCAGCAGAGCACCTGGGACAGGTTTCTACGAGCAGTACTTC
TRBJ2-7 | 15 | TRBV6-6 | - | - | CASSTRLGSSYEQYF | TGTGCCAGCAGTACTCGACTGGGGAGCTCCTACGAGCAGTACTTC
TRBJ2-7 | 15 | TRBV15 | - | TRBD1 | CATSRAGQGAYEQYF | TGTGCCACCAGCAGAGCAGGGCAGGGGGCTTACGAGCAGTACTTC
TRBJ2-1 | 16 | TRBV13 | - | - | CASSPLSGSSYNEQFF | TGTGCCAGCAGCCCCCTTTCGGGATCCTCCTACAATGAGCAGTTCTTC
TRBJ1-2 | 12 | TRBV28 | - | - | CASSFTGFGYTF | TGTGCCAGCAGTTTCACCGGGTTTGGCTACACCTTC
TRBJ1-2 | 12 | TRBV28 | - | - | CASSLSVYGYTF | TGTGCCAGCAGTTTATCGGTCTATGGCTACACCTTC
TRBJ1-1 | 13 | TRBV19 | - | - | CASSRTGNTEAFF | TGTGCCAGTAGCAGGACGGGGAACACTGAAGCTTTCTTT
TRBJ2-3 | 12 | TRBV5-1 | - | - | CASSHFLDTQYF | TGCGCCAGCAGCCACTTCTTAGATACGCAGTATTTT
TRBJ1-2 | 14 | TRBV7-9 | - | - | CASSPSGGNYGYTF | TGTGCCAGCAGCCCCTCAGGCGGGAACTATGGCTACACCTTC
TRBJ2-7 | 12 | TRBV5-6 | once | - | CASSRRGYEQYF | TGTGCCAGCAGTCGCAGGGGCTACGAGCAGTACTTC
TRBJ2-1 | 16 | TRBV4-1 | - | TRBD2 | CASSQDLGGFGDEQFF | TGCGCCAGCAGCCAAGATCTCGGGGGGTTTGGGGATGAGCAGTTCTTC
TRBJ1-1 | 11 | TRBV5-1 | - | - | CASSGKAEAFF | TGCGCCAGCTCAGGGAAGGCTGAAGCTTTCTTT
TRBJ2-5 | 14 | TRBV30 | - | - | CAWSVRPGLETQYF | TGTGCCTGGAGTGTACGTCCGGGGTTAGAGACCCAGTACTTC
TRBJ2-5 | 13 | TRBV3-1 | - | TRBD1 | CASSQGGKGQGYF | TGTGCCAGCAGCCAAGGCGGGAAGGGACAGGGGTACTTC